The present TCR beta chain was sequenced within a study of blood T cell repertoires in COVID-19. Study-level background: Donors in the United States, Italy and Spain gave samples during acute or convalescent COVID-19. The cDNA or gDNA used as material had been derived from T cells, B-cell-depleted T cells, or PBMCs.

V lost 7 bases, J lost 3 bases, and 5 bases stayed unmatched. Per germline, CDR1 LNHDA and CDR2 SQIVND (reference sequence). The CDR3 consists of 13 residues. Assay used: immunoSEQ multiplex PCR; TCRdb lists only in-frame clones, some missing. The sample includes around 190,000 clones, roughly 80% of them seen just once. The sequenced material came from peripheral blood. The chain employs TRBV19 and TRBJ2-5; 7 bases agree with TRBD1. The source is a woman in her 40s with COVID-19, enrolled during active disease. The CDR3 sequence is CASTGTAEETQYF. CDR3 coding DNA: TGTGCCAGTACCGGGACAGCCGAAGAGACCCAGTACTTC.